The 30 T cell receptor beta chains in this list originate from one sample, sequenced in a study of OX40 agonist ivuxolimab in advanced cancers. Some clones are missing from TCRdb's copy, which holds only in-frame ones; the method was immunoSEQ multiplex PCR. In the table there are over 65,000 clones, 86% of which are singletons. The sequencing used CD4+ or CD8+ T cells sorted from blood, collected in a trial of the OX40 agonist ivuxolimab. These receptors were collected from an adult with an advanced solid tumor such as melanoma, head and neck, liver or kidney cancer.

V gene TRBV29-1 combines with J gene TRBJ2-3; D unclear. In germline, CDR1 is SQVTM, CDR2 ANQGSEA. This CDR3 spans 14 amino acids. The V end was cut by 4 bases, the J end by 0 bases, with 11 bases between. The CDR3 loop reads CSVAGGFSTDTQYF. The CDR3 nucleotides are TGCAGCGTTGCTGGCGGATTTAGCACAGATACGCAGTATTTT.

The V call is TRBV18, the J call TRBJ1-1; no firm D call. Trimming removed 4 bases at V and 4 bases at J, with 10 bases between. The CDR3 sequence is 13 residues long. CDR1 is KGHSH, CDR2 LQKENI, per germline. As DNA, the CDR3 is TGTGCCAGCTCACTCCAAGTTACCACTGAAGCTTTCTTT. It is translated as CASSLQVTTEAFF.

This chain connects TRBV7-2 to TRBJ1-6; D may be TRBD1 (5 bases). The CDR3 loop spans 15 amino acids. With 1 base removed from V and 7 bases from J, the gap between germline ends came to 11 bases. Germline V gives CDR1 SGHTA, CDR2 FQGNSA. CDR3 residues: CASSLEGDSNSPLHF. The CDR3 nucleotides read TGTGCCAGCAGCTTAGAAGGTGACAGCAATTCACCCCTCCACTTT.

The chain joins TRBV5-1 to TRBJ2-3; 7 bases map to TRBD1. Germline CDR1 is SGHRS and CDR2 is YFSETQ. J was trimmed by 6 bases and V by 4 bases; bases with no gene match: 11. The CDR3 has 15 amino acids. The CDR3 is CASSDGTAMFDTQYF. Here the CDR3 DNA reads TGCGCCAGCAGCGACGGGACAGCCATGTTTGATACGCAGTATTTT.

V usage is TRBV6-4 and J usage is TRBJ2-1; 9 positions agree with TRBD1. Germline V gene lookup returns CDR1 MRHNA and CDR2 SNTAGT. V lost 9 bases to trimming and J lost 16 bases; unmatched junction nucleotides: 7. The CDR3 covers 10 residues. The CDR3 sequence: CASIRDREFF. In DNA, the CDR3 is TGTGCCAGTATCCGGGACAGGGAATTCTTC.

The V call is TRBV6-5, the J call TRBJ1-1; the D gene is possibly TRBD1 (6 bases). CDR3 length: 14 amino acids. CDR1 and CDR2 (germline): MNHEY, SVGAGI. With 7 bases removed from V and 1 base from J, the gap between germline ends came to 13 bases. The CDR3 bases are TGTGCCAGCACTCGCCAGGGACAGAACACTGAAGCTTTCTTT. It yields the protein CASTRQGQNTEAFF.

This clone was recorded once. The V gene is TRBV5-1, the J gene TRBJ1-5, with TRBD1 identical over 10 bases. The ends lost 0 bases at V and 7 bases at J; junction bases unmatched: 1. Germline CDR1 reads SGHRS; CDR2 reads YFSETQ. The CDR3 sequence is 14 residues long. The CDR3 loop is CASSLGTGGQPQHF. CDR3 nucleotide sequence: TGCGCCAGCAGCTTGGGGACAGGGGGACAGCCCCAGCATTTT.

This chain joins TRBV7-2 and TRBJ2-3, with 12 nucleotides matching TRBD2. Germline-derived CDR1 and CDR2 are SGHTA and FQGNSA. CDR3 size: 19 residues. V lost 1 base, J lost 2 bases, and 10 bases stayed unmatched. CDR3 sequence: CASSLVRGTSGGLTDTQYF. CDR3 bases: TGTGCCAGCAGCTTAGTGAGGGGTACTAGCGGGGGGCTCACAGATACGCAGTATTTT. The full variable domain, in which reference TRBV7-2 and TRBJ2-3 provide the parts outside the CDR3, is GAGVSQSPSNKVTEKGKDVELRCDPISGHTALYWYRQSLGQGLEFLIYFQGNSAPDKSGLPSDRFSAERTGGSVSTLTIQRTQQEDSAVYLCASSLVRGTSGGLTDTQYFGPGTRLTVL.

The CDR3 protein is CASSPRGGSSEQYF. The CDR3 coding sequence is TGTGCCAGCTCACCGAGAGGCGGGAGTAGCGAGCAGTACTTC. This chain uses TRBV18 with TRBJ2-7, with TRBD2 matching 7 bases. Germline loops: CDR1 KGHSH, CDR2 LQKENI. The CDR3 covers 14 residues. J lost 6 bases, V lost 3 bases, and 8 bases had no gene match.

V and J are TRBV7-2 and TRBJ2-3, with 7 bases lining up with TRBD2. The V gene end was trimmed by 3 bases and the J gene end by 1 base; junction bases not matched to a gene: 4. CDR1 and CDR2 from the germline V gene are SGHTA and FQGNSA. CDR3 length equals 15 residues. CDR3 sequence (DNA): TGTGCCAGCAGCTTGTTGGGGAGGGGCACAGATACGCAGTATTTT. Translating gives CASSLLGRGTDTQYF.

The genes are TRBV19 and TRBJ2-5; tentatively, D is TRBD2 (6 bases). The CDR3 runs 14 residues. Germline CDR1 LNHDA, CDR2 SQIVND (reference sequence). With 4 bases removed from V and 5 bases from J, the gap between germline ends came to 14 bases. CDR3 amino acids: CASSRAGSQETQYF. The DNA for the CDR3 is TGTGCCAGTAGTAGGGCGGGGTCTCAGGAGACCCAGTACTTC.

This chain uses TRBV4-2 with TRBJ2-3, with D unresolved. Germline V gene sequence: CDR1 LGHNA, CDR2 YNFKEQ. CDR3 length: 13 residues. Deletions cut 3 bases from V and 0 bases from J, with 4 bases between. The CDR3 here is CASSQGSTDTQYF. CDR3 DNA: TGTGCCAGCAGCCAGGGGAGCACAGATACGCAGTATTTT.

The V call is TRBV19, the J call TRBJ2-5, with a tentative D call TRBD1 (5 bases). The CDR3 covers 14 residues. The germline CDR1 and CDR2 sequences are LNHDA and SQIVND (reference sequence). Trimming cost V 1 base and J 5 bases, with 11 bases left between them. CDR3 residues: CASSIGQGKETQYF. CDR3 sequence (DNA): TGTGCCAGTAGTATAGGGCAGGGTAAGGAGACCCAGTACTTC.

This chain joins TRBV27 and TRBJ2-5, with 14 bases fitting TRBD2. Germline loops: CDR1 MNHEY, CDR2 SMNVEV (reference sequence). The CDR3 extends over 14 amino acids. J gave up 7 bases and V 8 bases, and 6 bases lay outside the gene matches. The DNA for the CDR3 is TGTGCCAGCGGACTAGCGGGGGGCCGTGGGACCCAGTACTTC. It translates to CASGLAGGRGTQYF.

The chain uses TRBV9 and TRBJ2-1, with TRBD2 identical over 8 bases. Germline V gene sequence: CDR1 SGDLS, CDR2 YYNGEE. V gave up 4 bases and J gave up 0 bases; unmatched junction bases: 3. The CDR3 consists of 15 residues. The CDR3 nucleotides are TGTGCCAGCAGCCTAGCGGGCCCCTCCTACAATGAGCAGTTCTTC. It translates to CASSLAGPSYNEQFF.

The rearrangement links TRBV4-2 to TRBJ2-5, with D possibly TRBD2 on 5 matching bases. This CDR3 comprises 16 residues. The germline V gene encodes CDR1 LGHNA and CDR2 YNFKEQ. Between the trimmed V and J ends, which lost 0 bases and 3 bases, there was a span of 14 bases. For the CDR3, the DNA is TGTGCCAGCAGCCAAGATCGAGGGTCCGTGGAAGAGACCCAGTACTTC. Translated: CASSQDRGSVEETQYF.

The J gene is TRBJ2-7, the V gene TRBV7-2; D not resolved. Trimming pared 0 bases from V and 2 bases from J, leaving 8 bases between. The CDR3 has 14 residues. Germline-derived CDR1 and CDR2 are SGHTA and FQGNSA. CDR3 in DNA: TGTGCCAGCAGCTTAGCGCGAGGTCCCTACGAGCAGTACTTC. Translated, it gives CASSLARGPYEQYF.

The chain links TRBV7-2 to TRBJ1-1; TRBD1 might be the D (5 bases). Germline V CDR1 and CDR2: SGHTA, FQGNSA. Trimming stripped 3 bases from V and 8 bases from J, with 13 bases between. This CDR3 region has 13 residues. CDR3 protein: CASSFDHRDEAFF. The CDR3 DNA reads as TGTGCCAGCAGCTTCGACCACCGGGACGAAGCTTTCTTT.

This clone has a handful of counts. J is TRBJ1-1 and V is TRBV7-8; TRBD1 matches 8 bases. The V gene end was trimmed by 2 bases and the J gene end by 5 bases; junction bases not matched to a gene: 4. Germline V gene data show CDR1 as SGHVS and CDR2 as FQNEAQ. The CDR3 runs 14 residues. CDR3: CASSLTGGRTEAFF. The CDR3 DNA reads as TGTGCCAGCAGCTTAACAGGGGGTAGAACTGAAGCTTTCTTT.

This rearrangement joins TRBV7-2 to TRBJ2-3, with unresolved D. The CDR3 has 12 residues. V lost 2 bases and J lost 5, with 5 bases in between. The germline CDR1 and CDR2 sequences are SGHTA and FQGNSA. The CDR3 DNA reads TGTGCCAGCAGCTTAAAGGGAGATACGCAGTATTTT. It specifies CASSLKGDTQYF.

The V call is TRBV6-5, the J call TRBJ2-7; no firm D call. Trimming cost V 0 bases and J 5 bases, with 5 bases left between them. This CDR3 region has 12 residues. The V gene's germline CDR1 is MNHEY and CDR2 SVGAGI. The CDR3 nucleotides are TGTGCCAGCAGTTACTCACAGCACGAGCAGTACTTC. It translates to CASSYSQHEQYF.

The chain combines TRBV11-2 with TRBJ2-7; 7 bases match TRBD2. Germline CDR1 reads SGHAT; CDR2 reads FQNNGV. The CDR3 is made up of 14 amino acids. V shed 4 bases, J shed 3 bases, and the junction held 6 bases outside the gene matches. DNA for the CDR3: TGTGCCAGCAGCTGGAGCCTAGCGGTCTACGAGCAGTACTTC. Amino acid sequence: CASSWSLAVYEQYF.

This clone was observed once. This chain links TRBV20-1 with TRBJ2-7; D uncertain. The germline V gene encodes CDR1 DFQATT and CDR2 SNEGSKA (reference sequence). The CDR3 consists of 11 residues. V lost 5 bases and J 2 bases, leaving 7 bases between the germline ends. CDR3 nucleotides: TGCAGTGCTCCTAGAACCTACGAGCAGTACTTC. Its protein product is CSAPRTYEQYF.

The CDR3 loop is CASSGPGQAYNEQFF. The CDR3 DNA reads TGTGCCAGCAGCGGGCCGGGACAGGCTTACAATGAGCAGTTCTTC. The chain uses TRBV9 and TRBJ2-1, with 8 bases identical to TRBD1. There are 15 residues in the CDR3. Germline trimming cut 3 bases from V and 4 bases from J; bases unmatched to any gene: 6. Germline CDR1 SGDLS, CDR2 YYNGEE.

V and J are TRBV5-1 and TRBJ2-7; tentatively, D is TRBD1 (6 bases). Per the germline V gene, CDR1 is SGHRS and CDR2 is YFSETQ. The CDR3 spans 13 residues. V was shortened by 2 bases and J by 7 bases, with 13 bases between the two germline ends. The CDR3 loop is CASSFRQAGEQYF. CDR3 nucleotides: TGCGCCAGCAGCTTCAGACAGGCTGGAGAGCAGTACTTC.

The chain employs TRBV11-2 and TRBJ2-5; 13 nucleotides match TRBD2. Germline lookup yields CDR1 SGHAT and CDR2 FQNNGV. V dropped 5 bases and J dropped 5; count of bases not matched to a gene: 11. The CDR3 runs to 17 residues. The CDR3: CASSQTRGLAGVETQYF. The DNA of the CDR3 is TGTGCCAGCAGCCAAACCCGCGGACTAGCGGGAGTTGAGACCCAGTACTTC.

This CDR3 reads CASSPRTGAFF. The CDR3 nucleotides are TGTGCCAGCAGCCCACGGACAGGAGCTTTCTTT. The chain recombines TRBV7-9 with TRBJ1-1; 7 bases align to TRBD1. Trimming cost V 5 bases and J 10 bases; bases outside gene matches: 4. The CDR3 consists of 11 residues. Germline V CDR1 and CDR2: SEHNR, FQNEAQ (reference sequence).

The chain links TRBV5-4 to TRBJ1-1; 9 bases fit TRBD1. CDR1 and CDR2 from the germline V gene are SGHNT and YYREEE (reference sequence). The CDR3 is 16 amino acids. The V and J ends lost 2 bases and 1 base, in that order; junction bases with no gene match: 6. The CDR3 loop reads CASSLDRGTKNTEAFF. The CDR3 region has the DNA TGTGCCAGCAGCTTAGACAGGGGGACGAAGAACACTGAAGCTTTCTTT.

CDR3 bases: TGTGCCTGGAGTGTTACTTCAGGAGGGATGACTGAAGCTTTCTTT. Translation gives CAWSVTSGGMTEAFF. The chain links TRBV30 to TRBJ1-1; the D is unclear. Germline-derived CDR1 and CDR2 are GTSNPN and SVGIG (reference sequence). The CDR3 spans 15 residues. The V and J ends lost 0 bases and 5 bases respectively, with 16 bases between them.

The V call is TRBV28, the J call TRBJ2-4; 9 bases map to TRBD1. The length of the CDR3 is 16 residues. V lost 5 bases to trimming and J lost 6 bases; unmatched junction nucleotides: 11. Germline V gene sequence: CDR1 MDHEN, CDR2 SYDVKM. In DNA, the CDR3 is TGTGCCAGCAGTAGTGCCCCGGGACAGGGTTCAAACATTCAGTACTTC. It translates to CASSSAPGQGSNIQYF.